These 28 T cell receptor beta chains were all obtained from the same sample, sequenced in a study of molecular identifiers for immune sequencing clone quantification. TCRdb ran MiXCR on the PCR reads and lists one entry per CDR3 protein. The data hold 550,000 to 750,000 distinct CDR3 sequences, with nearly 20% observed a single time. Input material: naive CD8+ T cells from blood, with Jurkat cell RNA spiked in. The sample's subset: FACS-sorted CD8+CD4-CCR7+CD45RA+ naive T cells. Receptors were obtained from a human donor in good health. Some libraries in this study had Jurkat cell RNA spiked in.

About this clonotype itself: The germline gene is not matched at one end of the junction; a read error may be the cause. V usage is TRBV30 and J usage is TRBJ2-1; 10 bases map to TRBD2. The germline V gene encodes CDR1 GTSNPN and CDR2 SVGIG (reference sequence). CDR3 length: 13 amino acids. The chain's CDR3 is CAWSWLAGVEQFF. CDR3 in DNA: TGTGCATGGAGTTGGCTAGCGGGGGTTGAGCAGTTCTTC. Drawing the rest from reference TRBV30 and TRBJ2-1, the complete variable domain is SQTIHQWPATLVQPVGSPLSLECTVEGTSNPNLYWYRQAAGRGLQLLFYSVGIGQISSEVPQNLSASRPQDRQFILSSKKLLLSDSGFYLCAWSWLAGVEQFFGPGTRLTVL.

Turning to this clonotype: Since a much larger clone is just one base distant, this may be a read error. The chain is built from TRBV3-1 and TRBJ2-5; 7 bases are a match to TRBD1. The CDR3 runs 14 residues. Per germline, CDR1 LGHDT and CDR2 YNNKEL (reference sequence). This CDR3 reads CASRPEGAGEAQYF. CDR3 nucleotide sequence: TGTGCCAGCAGACCTGAGGGGGCCGGAGAGGCCCAGTACTTC.

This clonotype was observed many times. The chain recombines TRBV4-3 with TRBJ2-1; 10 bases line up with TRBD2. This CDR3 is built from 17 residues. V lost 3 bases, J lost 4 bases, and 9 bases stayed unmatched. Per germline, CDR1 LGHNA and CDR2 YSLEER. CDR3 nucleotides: TGCGCCAGCAGCCAGGATCTTGGACTAGCGGAATACAATGAGCAGTTCTTC. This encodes CASSQDLGLAEYNEQFF.

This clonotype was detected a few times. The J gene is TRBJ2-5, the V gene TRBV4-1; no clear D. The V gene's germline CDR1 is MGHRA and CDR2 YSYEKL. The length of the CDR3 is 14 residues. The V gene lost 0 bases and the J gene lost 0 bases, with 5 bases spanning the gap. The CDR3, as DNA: TGCGCCAGCAGCCAAGAACCCCACCAAGAGACCCAGTACTTC. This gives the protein CASSQEPHQETQYF.

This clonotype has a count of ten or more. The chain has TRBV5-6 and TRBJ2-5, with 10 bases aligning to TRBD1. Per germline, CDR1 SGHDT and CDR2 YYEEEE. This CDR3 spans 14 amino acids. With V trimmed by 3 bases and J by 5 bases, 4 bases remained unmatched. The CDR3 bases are TGTGCCAGCAGCTCGGGACAGGGGTTCGAGACCCAGTACTTC. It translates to CASSSGQGFETQYF.

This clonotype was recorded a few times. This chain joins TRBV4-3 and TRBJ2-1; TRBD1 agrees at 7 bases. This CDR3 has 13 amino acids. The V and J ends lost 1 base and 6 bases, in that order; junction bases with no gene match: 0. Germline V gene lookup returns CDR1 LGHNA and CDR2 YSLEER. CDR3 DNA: TGCGCCAGCAGCCAAGGGACAGGCAATGAGCAGTTCTTC. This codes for CASSQGTGNEQFF.

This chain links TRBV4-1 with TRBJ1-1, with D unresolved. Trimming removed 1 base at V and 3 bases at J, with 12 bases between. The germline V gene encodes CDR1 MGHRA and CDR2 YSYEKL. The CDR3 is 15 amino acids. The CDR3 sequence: CASSQGAGGDTEAFF. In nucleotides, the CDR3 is TGCGCCAGCAGCCAAGGGGCGGGCGGCGACACTGAAGCTTTCTTT.

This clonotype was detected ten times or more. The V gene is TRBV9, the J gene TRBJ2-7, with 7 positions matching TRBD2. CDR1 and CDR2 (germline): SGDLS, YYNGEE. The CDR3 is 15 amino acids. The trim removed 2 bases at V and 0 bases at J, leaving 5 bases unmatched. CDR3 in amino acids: CASSVSGTTSYEQYF. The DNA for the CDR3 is TGTGCCAGCAGCGTCTCCGGGACTACCTCCTACGAGCAGTACTTC.

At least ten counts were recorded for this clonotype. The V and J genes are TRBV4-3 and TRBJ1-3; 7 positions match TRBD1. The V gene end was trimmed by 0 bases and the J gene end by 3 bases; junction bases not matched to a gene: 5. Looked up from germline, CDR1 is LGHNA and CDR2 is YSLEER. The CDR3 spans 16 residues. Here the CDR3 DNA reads TGCGCCAGCAGCCAAGATTCAGGGGGATATGGAAACACCATATATTTT. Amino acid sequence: CASSQDSGGYGNTIYF.

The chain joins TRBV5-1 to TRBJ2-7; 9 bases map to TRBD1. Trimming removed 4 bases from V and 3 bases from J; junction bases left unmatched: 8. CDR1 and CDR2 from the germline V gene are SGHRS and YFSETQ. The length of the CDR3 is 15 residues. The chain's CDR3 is CASSLGQGCFYEQYF. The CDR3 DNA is TGCGCCAGCAGCCTAGGACAGGGGTGTTTCTACGAGCAGTACTTC.

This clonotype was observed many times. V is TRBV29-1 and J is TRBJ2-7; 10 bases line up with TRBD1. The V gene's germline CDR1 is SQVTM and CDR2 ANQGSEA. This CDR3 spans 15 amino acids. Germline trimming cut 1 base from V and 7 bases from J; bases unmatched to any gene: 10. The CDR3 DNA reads TGCAGCGTTGAAGTAGTGGGGACAGGGGCGGGTGAGCAGTACTTC. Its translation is CSVEVVGTGAGEQYF.

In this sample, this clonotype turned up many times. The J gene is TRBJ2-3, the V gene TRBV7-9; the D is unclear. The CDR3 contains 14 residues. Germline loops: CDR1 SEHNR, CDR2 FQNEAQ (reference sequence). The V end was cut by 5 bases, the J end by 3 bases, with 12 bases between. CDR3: CASSAALGTDTQYF. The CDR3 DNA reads TGTGCCAGCAGCGCGGCGTTAGGGACAGATACGCAGTATTTT.

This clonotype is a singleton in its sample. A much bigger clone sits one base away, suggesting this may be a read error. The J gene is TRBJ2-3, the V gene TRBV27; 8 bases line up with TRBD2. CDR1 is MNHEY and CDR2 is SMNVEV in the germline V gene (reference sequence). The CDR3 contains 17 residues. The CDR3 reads CASGLSGSGGYTDTQYF. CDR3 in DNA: TGTGCCAGCGGTTTATCGGGGAGCGGGGGATACACAGATACGCAGTATTTT.

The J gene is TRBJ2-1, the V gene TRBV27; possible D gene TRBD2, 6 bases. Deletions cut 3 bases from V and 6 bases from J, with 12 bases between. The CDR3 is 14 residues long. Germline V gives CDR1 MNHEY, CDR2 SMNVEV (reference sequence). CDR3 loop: CASSFPGSINEQFF. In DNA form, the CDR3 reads TGTGCCAGCAGTTTCCCCGGGAGTATCAATGAGCAGTTCTTC.

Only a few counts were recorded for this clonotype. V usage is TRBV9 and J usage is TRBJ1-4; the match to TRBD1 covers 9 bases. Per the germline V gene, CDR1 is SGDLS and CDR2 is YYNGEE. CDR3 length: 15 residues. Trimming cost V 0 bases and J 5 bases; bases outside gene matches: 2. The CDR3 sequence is CASSVAGTGNEKLFF. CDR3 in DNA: TGTGCCAGCAGCGTAGCCGGGACAGGGAATGAAAAACTGTTTTTT. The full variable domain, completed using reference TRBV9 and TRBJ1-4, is DSGVTQTPKHLITATGQRVTLRCSPRSGDLSVYWYQQSLDQGLQFLIQYYNGEERAKGNILERFSAQQFPDLHSELNLSSLELGDSALYFCASSVAGTGNEKLFFGSGTQLSVL.

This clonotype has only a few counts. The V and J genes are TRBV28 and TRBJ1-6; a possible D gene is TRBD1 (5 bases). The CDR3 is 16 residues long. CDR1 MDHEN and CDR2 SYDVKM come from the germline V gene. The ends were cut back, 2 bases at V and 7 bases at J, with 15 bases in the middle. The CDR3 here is CASSLGRGGSNSPLHF. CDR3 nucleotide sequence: TGTGCCAGCAGTTTAGGTAGGGGAGGGAGCAATTCACCCCTCCACTTT.

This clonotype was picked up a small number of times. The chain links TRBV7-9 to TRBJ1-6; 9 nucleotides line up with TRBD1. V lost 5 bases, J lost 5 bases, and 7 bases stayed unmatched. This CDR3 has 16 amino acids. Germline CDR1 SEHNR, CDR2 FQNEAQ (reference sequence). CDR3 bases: TGTGCCAGCAGCCCTACAGGGGGCGCGGATAATTCACCCCTCCACTTT. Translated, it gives CASSPTGGADNSPLHF.

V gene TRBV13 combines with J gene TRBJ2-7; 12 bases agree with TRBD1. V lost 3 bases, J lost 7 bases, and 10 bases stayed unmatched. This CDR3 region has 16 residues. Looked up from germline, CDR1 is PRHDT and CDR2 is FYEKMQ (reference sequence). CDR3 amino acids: CASSLMTGTGGDEQYF. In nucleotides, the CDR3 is TGTGCCAGCAGCTTGATGACCGGGACAGGGGGCGATGAGCAGTACTTC.

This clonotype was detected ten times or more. DNA of the CDR3: TGCAGCGTTGAAGATCTAGGGGGGGGGAGCACAGATACGCAGTATTTT. Protein product: CSVEDLGGGSTDTQYF. J is TRBJ2-3 and V is TRBV29-1; D is possibly TRBD2 (7 bases). This CDR3 has 16 amino acids. The ends were cut back, 0 bases at V and 0 bases at J, with 13 bases in the middle. Germline V gives CDR1 SQVTM, CDR2 ANQGSEA.

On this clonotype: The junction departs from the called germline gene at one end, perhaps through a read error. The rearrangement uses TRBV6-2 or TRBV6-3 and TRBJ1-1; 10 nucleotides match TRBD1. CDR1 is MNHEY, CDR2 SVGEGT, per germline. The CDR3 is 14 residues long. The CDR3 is CASSSTTGGTEVFF. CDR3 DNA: TGTGCCAGCAGTTCTACGACAGGGGGCACTGAAGTTTTCTTT.

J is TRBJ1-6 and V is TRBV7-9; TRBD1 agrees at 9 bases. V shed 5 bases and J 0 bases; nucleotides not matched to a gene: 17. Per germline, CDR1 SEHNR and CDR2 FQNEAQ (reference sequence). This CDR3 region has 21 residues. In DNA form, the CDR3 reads TGTGCCAGCAGCCCGACGGTGCCGACCGGGACAGGGAGCTCCTATAATTCACCCCTCCACTTT. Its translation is CASSPTVPTGTGSSYNSPLHF.

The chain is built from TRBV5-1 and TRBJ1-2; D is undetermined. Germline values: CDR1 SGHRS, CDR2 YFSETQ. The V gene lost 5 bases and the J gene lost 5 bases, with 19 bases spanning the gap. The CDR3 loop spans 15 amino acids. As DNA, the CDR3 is TGCGCCAGCAGAGCGGGATACAACTTTTGGTATGGCTACACCTTC. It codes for CASRAGYNFWYGYTF.

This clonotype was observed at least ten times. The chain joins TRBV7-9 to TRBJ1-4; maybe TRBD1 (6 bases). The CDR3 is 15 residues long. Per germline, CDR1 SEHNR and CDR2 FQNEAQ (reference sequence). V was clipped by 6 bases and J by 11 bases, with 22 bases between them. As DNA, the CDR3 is TGTGCCAGCAGTCTCACGGGGACACCTGCCTGGAAACTGTTTTTT. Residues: CASSLTGTPAWKLFF.

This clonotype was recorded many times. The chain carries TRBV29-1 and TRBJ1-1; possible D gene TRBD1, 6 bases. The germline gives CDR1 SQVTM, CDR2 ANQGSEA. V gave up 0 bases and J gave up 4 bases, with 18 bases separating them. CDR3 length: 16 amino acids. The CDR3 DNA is TGCAGCGTTGAAGATTTAGGGGACAATTCTGCCACTGAAGCTTTCTTT. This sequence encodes CSVEDLGDNSATEAFF.

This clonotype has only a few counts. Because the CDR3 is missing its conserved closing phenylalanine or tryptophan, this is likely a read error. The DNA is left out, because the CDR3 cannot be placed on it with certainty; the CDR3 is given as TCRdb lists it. The CDR3 spells CASSRDRAFV. This sequence joins TRBV19 and TRBJ1-5; the DNA was not compared with TRBD1, the D call given in the table. Including both end residues, the CDR3 is 10 amino acids long. Germline assignment: CDR1 LNHDA and CDR2 SQIVND (reference sequence).

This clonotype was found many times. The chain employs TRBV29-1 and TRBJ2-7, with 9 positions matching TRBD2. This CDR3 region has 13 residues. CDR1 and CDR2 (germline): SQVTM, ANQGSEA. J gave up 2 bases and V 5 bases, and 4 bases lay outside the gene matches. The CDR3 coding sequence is TGCAGCGTTTTAGCGGGAGAGACCTACGAGCAGTACTTC. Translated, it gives CSVLAGETYEQYF.

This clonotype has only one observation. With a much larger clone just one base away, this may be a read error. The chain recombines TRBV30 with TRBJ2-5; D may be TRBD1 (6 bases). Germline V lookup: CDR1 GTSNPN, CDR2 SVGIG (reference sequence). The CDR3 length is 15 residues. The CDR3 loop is CVWSIIQGPQETQYF. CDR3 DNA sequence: TGTGTCTGGAGTATCATCCAGGGGCCTCAAGAGACCCAGTACTTC. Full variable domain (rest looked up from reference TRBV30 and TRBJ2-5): SQTIHQWPATLVQPVGSPLSLECTVEGTSNPNLYWYRQAAGRGLQLLFYSVGIGQISSEVPQNLSASRPQDRQFILSSKKLLLSDSGFYLCVWSIIQGPQETQYFGPGTRLLVL.

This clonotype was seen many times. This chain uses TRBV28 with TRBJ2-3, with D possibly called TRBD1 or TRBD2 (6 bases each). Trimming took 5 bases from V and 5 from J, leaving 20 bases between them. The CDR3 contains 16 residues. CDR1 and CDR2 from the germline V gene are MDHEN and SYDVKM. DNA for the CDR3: TGTGCCAGCAGTCCCATTTACGGGGGCCCCGAAGATACGCAGTATTTT. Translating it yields CASSPIYGGPEDTQYF.